This TCR beta chain was recovered during a study of CD8 T cells in ankylosing spondylitis. Study conclusions and caveats: Disease-linked clones were CD8+ and relatively rare in peripheral blood. Earlier studies detected some motif variants in reactive arthritis synovial fluid and blood.

MiXCR was run by TCRdb on the 5' RACE reads, yielding one entry per CDR3 protein. Of roughly 42,000 distinct CDR3 sequences listed, approximately 2.6% are singletons. The CDR3 totals 17 residues. The V gene's germline CDR1 is SGDLS and CDR2 YYNGEE. The J segment lost 4 bases and the V segment lost 3 bases, leaving 13 bases of the junction unmatched. This clonotype occurred many times. Its specificity is not known. The rearrangement links TRBV9 to TRBJ2-1, with TRBD2 matching over 7 bases. Source material: blood, either unsorted or a sorted T cell fraction (not recorded which). The sequence was obtained from a male donor with ankylosing spondylitis or in good health (not recorded which). The CDR3 DNA reads TGTGCCAGCAGCGCCCCCCCGATGCTAGCGGATTACAATGAGCAGTTCTTC. This encodes CASSAPPMLADYNEQFF.